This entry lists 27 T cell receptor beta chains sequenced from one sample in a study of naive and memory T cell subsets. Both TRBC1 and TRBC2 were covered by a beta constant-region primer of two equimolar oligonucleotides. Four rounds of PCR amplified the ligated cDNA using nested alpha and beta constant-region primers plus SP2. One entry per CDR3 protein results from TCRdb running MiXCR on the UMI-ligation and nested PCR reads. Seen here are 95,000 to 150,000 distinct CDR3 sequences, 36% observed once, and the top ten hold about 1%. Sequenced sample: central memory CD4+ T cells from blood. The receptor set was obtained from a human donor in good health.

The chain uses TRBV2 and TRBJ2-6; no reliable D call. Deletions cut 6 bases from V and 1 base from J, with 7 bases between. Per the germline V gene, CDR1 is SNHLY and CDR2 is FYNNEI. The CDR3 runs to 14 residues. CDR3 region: CASRYLSGANVLTF. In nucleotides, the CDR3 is TGTGCCAGCAGGTACCTTTCTGGGGCCAACGTCCTGACTTTC.

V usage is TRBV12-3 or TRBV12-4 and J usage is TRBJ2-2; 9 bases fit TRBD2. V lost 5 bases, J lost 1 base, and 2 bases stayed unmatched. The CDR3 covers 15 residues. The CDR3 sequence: CASSPTSGNTGELFF. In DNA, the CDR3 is TGTGCCAGCAGTCCGACTAGCGGGAACACCGGGGAGCTGTTTTTT.

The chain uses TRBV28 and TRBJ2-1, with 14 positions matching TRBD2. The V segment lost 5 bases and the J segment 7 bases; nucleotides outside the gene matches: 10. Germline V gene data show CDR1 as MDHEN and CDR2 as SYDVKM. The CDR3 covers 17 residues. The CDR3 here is CASSLGTSGRVLNEQFF. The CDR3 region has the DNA TGTGCCAGCAGTCTGGGGACTAGCGGGAGAGTCTTAAATGAGCAGTTCTTC. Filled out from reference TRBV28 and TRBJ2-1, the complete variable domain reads DVKVTQSSRYLVKRTGEKVFLECVQDMDHENMFWYRQDPGLGLRLIYFSYDVKMKEKGDIPEGYSVSREKKERFSLILESASTNQTSMYLCASSLGTSGRVLNEQFFGPGTRLTVL.

The CDR3 here is CAISESGPTPGETQYF. In DNA form, the CDR3 reads TGTGCCATCAGTGAGTCGGGGCCCACGCCCGGGGAGACCCAGTACTTC. The V call is TRBV10-3, the J call TRBJ2-5, with D possibly being TRBD1 (5 bases). Between the trimmed V and J ends, which lost 0 bases and 5 bases, there was a span of 16 bases. Germline assignment: CDR1 ENHRY and CDR2 SYGVKD. This CDR3 has 16 residues.

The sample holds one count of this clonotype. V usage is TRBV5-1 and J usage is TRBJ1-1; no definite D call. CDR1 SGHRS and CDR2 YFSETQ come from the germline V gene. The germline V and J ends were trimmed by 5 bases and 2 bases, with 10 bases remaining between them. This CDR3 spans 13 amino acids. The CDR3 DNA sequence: TGCGCCAGCAGGGAGGGAGTCAACACTGAAGCTTTCTTT. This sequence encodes CASREGVNTEAFF. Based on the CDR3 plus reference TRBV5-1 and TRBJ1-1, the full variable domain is KAGVTQTPRYLIKTRGQQVTLSCSPISGHRSVSWYQQTPGQGLQFLFEYFSETQRNKGNFPGRFSGRQFSNSRSEMNVSTLELGDSALYLCASREGVNTEAFFGQGTRLTVV.

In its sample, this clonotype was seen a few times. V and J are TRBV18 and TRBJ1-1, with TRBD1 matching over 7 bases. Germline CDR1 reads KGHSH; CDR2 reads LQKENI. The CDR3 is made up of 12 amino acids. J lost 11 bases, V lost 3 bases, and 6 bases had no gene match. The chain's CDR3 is CASSPRGQVAFF. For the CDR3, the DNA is TGTGCCAGCTCACCTAGAGGACAGGTGGCTTTCTTT.

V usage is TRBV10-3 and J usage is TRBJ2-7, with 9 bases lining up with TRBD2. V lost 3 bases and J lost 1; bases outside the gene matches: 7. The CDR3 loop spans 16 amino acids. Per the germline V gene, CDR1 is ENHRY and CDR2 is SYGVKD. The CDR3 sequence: CAISDPPAGGSYEQYF. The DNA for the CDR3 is TGTGCCATCAGTGACCCCCCAGCGGGGGGTTCCTACGAGCAGTACTTC.

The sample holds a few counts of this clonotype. Here the CDR3 DNA reads TGTGCCAGCAGCTTCCGGACAGGGAAACCCTACAATGAGCAGTTCTTC. This gives the protein CASSFRTGKPYNEQFF. The chain links TRBV3-1 to TRBJ2-1; 8 bases map to TRBD1. Trimming cost V 5 bases and J 2 bases; bases outside gene matches: 8. Germline loops: CDR1 LGHDT, CDR2 YNNKEL (reference sequence). The CDR3 runs 16 residues.

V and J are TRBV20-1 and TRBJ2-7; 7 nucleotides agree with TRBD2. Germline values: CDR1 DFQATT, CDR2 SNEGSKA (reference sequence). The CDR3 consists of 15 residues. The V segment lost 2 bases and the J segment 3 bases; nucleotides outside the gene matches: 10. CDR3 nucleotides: TGCAGTGCTAGAACTGTGGGCGGGAGAGACTACGAGCAGTACTTC. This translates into CSARTVGGRDYEQYF.

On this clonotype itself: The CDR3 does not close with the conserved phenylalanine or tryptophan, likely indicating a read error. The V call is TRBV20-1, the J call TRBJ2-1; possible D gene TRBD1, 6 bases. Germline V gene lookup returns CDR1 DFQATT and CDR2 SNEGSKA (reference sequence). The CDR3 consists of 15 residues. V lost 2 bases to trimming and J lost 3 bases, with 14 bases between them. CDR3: CSARPRGGLYNEQFL. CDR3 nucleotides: TGCAGTGCTAGACCCCGAGGGGGTCTCTACAATGAGCAGTTCTTA.

CDR3 amino acids: CASSDALDTQYF. CDR3 coding DNA: TGTGCCAGCAGCGACGCTTTAGATACGCAGTATTTT. J is TRBJ2-3 and V is TRBV3-1; D ambiguous. V lost 5 bases and J lost 5, with 8 bases in between. Germline V gene sequence: CDR1 LGHDT, CDR2 YNNKEL (reference sequence). This CDR3 has 12 amino acids.

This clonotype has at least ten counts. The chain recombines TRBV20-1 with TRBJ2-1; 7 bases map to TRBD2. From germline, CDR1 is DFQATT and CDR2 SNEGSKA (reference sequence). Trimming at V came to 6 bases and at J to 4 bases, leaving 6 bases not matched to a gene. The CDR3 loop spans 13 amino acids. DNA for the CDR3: TGCAGTGCAGTTGGGGGGGTATACAATGAGCAGTTCTTC. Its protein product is CSAVGGVYNEQFF.

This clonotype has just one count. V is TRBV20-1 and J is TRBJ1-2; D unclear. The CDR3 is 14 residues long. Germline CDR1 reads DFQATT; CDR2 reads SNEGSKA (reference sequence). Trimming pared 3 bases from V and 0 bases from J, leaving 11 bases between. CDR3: CSASEGITNYGYTF. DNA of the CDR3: TGCAGTGCTAGCGAGGGAATCACTAACTATGGCTACACCTTC.

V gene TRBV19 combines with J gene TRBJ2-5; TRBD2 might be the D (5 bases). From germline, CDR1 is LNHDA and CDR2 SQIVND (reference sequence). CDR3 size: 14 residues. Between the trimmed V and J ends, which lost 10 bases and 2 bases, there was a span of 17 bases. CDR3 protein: CATKRDPLQETQYF. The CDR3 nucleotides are TGTGCCACCAAACGGGATCCACTACAAGAGACCCAGTACTTC. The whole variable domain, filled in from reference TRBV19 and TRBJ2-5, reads DGGITQSPKYLFRKEGQNVTLSCEQNLNHDAMYWYRQDPGQGLRLIYYSQIVNDFQKGDIAEGYSVSREKKESFPLTVTSAQKNPTAFYLCATKRDPLQETQYFGPGTRLLVL.

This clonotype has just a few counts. CDR3 region: CSASSLAGWSYNEQFF. The CDR3 DNA reads TGCAGTGCTAGTAGTCTAGCGGGATGGTCCTACAATGAGCAGTTCTTC. This rearrangement joins TRBV20-1 to TRBJ2-1, with 9 bases that match TRBD2. Germline CDR1 is DFQATT and CDR2 is SNEGSKA (reference sequence). V trimming: 3 bases; J trimming: 1 base; junction bases outside the gene matches: 7. This CDR3 comprises 16 residues.

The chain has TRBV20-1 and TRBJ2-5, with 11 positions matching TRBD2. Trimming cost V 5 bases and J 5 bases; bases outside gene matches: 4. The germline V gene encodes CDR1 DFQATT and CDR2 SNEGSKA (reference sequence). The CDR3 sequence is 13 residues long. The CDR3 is CSAPRLAGETQYF. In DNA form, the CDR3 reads TGCAGTGCTCCCAGACTAGCGGGGGAGACCCAGTACTTC.

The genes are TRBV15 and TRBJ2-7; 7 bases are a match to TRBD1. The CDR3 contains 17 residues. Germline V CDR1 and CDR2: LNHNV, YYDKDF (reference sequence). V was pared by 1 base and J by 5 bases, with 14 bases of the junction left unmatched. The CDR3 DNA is TGTGCCACCAGCAGAGGCCCGCTGTGGCAGGGGGTGGACGAGCAGTACTTC. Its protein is CATSRGPLWQGVDEQYF.

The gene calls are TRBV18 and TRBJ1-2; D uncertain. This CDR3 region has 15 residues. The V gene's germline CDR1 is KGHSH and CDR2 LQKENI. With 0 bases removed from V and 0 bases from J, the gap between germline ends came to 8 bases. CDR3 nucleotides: TGTGCCAGCTCACCACCCCGCAGATCTAACTATGGCTACACCTTC. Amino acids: CASSPPRRSNYGYTF.

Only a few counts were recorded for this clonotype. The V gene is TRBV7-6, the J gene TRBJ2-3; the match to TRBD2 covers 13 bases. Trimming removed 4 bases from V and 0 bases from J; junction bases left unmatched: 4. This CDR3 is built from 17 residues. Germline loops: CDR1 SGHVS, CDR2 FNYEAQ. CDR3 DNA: TGTGCCAGCAGCTCGACTAGCGGGAGGATTAGCACAGATACGCAGTATTTT. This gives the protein CASSSTSGRISTDTQYF.

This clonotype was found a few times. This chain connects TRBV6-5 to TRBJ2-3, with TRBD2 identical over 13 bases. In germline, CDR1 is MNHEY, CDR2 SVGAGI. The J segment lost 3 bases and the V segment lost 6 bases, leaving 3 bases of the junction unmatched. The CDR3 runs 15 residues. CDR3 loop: CASRLAGGITDTQYF. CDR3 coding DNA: TGTGCCAGCAGACTAGCGGGAGGGATAACAGATACGCAGTATTTT.

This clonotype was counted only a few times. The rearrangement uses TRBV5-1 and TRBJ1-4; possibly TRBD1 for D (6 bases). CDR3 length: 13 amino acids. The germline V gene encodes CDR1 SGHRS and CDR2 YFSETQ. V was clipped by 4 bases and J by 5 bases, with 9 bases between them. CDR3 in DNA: TGCGCCAGCAGCAGGACAGCAAATGAAAAACTGTTTTTT. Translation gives CASSRTANEKLFF.

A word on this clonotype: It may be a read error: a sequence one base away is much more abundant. The CDR3 region has the DNA TGCACCAGCAGCTTCAGGGCGGGGGTCGACGAGCAGTACTTC. This translates into CTSSFRAGVDEQYF. V and J are TRBV5-1 and TRBJ2-7; 7 positions match TRBD2. Per the germline V gene, CDR1 is SGHRS and CDR2 is YFSETQ. There are 14 residues in the CDR3.

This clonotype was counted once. CDR3 in amino acids: CASSYTGQQNQPQHF. CDR3 DNA sequence: TGTGCCAGCTCATACACTGGACAGCAGAATCAGCCCCAGCATTTT. The rearrangement joins TRBV18 to TRBJ1-5; possibly TRBD1 for D (6 bases). The germline V and J ends were trimmed by 5 bases and 4 bases, with 15 bases remaining between them. The CDR3 extends over 15 amino acids. CDR1 is KGHSH and CDR2 is LQKENI in the germline V gene.

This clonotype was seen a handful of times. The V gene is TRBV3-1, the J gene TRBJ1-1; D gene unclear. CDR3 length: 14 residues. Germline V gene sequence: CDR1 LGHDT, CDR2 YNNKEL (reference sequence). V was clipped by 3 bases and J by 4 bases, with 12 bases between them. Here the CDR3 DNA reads TGTGCCAGCAGCCACCTGGTAGGGTTCACTGAAGCTTTCTTT. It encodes CASSHLVGFTEAFF.

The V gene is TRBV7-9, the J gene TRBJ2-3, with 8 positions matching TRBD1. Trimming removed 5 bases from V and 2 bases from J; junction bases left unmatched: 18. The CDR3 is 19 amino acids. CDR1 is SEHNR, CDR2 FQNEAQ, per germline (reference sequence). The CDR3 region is CASSIRPTGVSSTTDTQYF. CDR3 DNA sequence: TGTGCCAGCAGCATCAGGCCGACAGGGGTCTCCTCTACCACAGATACGCAGTATTTT. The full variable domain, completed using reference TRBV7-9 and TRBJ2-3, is DTGVSQNPRHKITKRGQNVTFRCDPISEHNRLYWYRQTLGQGPEFLTYFQNEAQLEKSRLLSDRFSAERPKGSFSTLEIQRTEQGDSAMYLCASSIRPTGVSSTTDTQYFGPGTRLTVL.

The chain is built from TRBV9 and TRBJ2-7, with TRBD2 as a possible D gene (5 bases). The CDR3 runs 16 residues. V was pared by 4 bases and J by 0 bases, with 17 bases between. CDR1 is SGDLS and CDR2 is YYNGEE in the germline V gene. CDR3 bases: TGTGCCAGCAGCCCTCGCGGAAGCGGCCCCTCCTACGAGCAGTACTTC. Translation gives CASSPRGSGPSYEQYF.

The CDR3 DNA reads as TGTGCCAGCAGTTACCTCAGGGGCACTGAAGCTTTCTTT. Amino acid sequence: CASSYLRGTEAFF. V and J are TRBV6-5 and TRBJ1-1, with D possibly TRBD1 on 6 matching bases. This CDR3 has 13 amino acids. The germline V and J ends were trimmed by 2 bases and 4 bases, with 8 bases remaining between them. Germline assignment: CDR1 MNHEY and CDR2 SVGAGI.